This T cell receptor (beta chain) is drawn from a study of blood T cells in healthy people across ages. About the study: The capture of about one barcoded beta molecule per two T cells was achieved by template switching.

Study results and caveats: Fewer expanded clones and more diversity marked long-lived versus aged donors. Strong correlation existed between TCR beta diversity and naive T cell percentage.

A sample-barcoded 5' primer and a J-beta primer mix were used in a second PCR of roughly 7 to 11 cycles. MiXCR, run by TCRdb on the 5' RACE reads, gives a single entry per CDR3 protein. The data show 1.4 million or so distinct CDR3 sequences, with roughly 43% seen just once and approximately 4% held by the top ten. As regards this clonotype: The antigen is not known.

Specimen: blood. This clonotype originated in a woman between 18 and 29 years old in good health.

CDR3 bases: TGCGCCAGCAGCCCAACCCGTCCTAATGAAAAACTGTTTTTT. Translation: CASSPTRPNEKLFF. The chain joins TRBV4-3 to TRBJ1-4; D gene uncertain. V was cut by 4 bases and J by 3 bases, with 9 bases left in between. The CDR3 contains 14 residues. CDR1 LGHNA and CDR2 YSLEER come from the germline V gene.